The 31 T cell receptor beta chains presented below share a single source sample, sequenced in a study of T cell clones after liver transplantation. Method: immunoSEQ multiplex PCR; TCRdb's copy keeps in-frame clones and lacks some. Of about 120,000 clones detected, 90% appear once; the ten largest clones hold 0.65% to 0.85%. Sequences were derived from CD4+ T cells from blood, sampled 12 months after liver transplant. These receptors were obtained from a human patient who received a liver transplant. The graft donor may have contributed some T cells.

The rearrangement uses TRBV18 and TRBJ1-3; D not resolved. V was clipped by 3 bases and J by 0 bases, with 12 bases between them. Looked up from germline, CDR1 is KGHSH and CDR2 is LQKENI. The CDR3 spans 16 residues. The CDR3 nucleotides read TGTGCCAGCTCACCCCAAGCGGTCGGCTCTGGAAACACCATATATTTT. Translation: CASSPQAVGSGNTIYF.

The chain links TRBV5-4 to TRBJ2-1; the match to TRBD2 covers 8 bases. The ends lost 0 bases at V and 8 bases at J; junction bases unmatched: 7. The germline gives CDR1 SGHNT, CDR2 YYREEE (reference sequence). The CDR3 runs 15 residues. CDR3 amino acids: CASSLVVTSAHEQFF. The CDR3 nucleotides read TGTGCCAGCAGCTTGGTGGTGACTAGCGCGCATGAGCAGTTCTTC.

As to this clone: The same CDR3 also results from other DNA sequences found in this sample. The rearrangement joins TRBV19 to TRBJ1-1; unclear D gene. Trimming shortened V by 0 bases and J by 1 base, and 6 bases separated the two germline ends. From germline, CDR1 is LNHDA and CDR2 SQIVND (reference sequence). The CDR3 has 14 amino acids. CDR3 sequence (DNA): TGTGCCAGTAGTATAGATAGAGGGAACACTGAAGCTTTCTTT. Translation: CASSIDRGNTEAFF.

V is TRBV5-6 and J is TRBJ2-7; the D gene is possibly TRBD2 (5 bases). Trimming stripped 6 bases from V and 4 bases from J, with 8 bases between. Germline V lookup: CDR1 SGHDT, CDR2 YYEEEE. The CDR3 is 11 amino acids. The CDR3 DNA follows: TGTGCCAGCATCGGCGGGTACGAGCAGTACTTC. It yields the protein CASIGGYEQYF.

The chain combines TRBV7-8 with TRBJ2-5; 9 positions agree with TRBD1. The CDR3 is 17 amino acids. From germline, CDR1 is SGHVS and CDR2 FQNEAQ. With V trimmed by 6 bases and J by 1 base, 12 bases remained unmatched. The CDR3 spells CASRSNTGGPTQETQYF. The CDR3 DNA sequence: TGTGCCAGCAGATCAAATACAGGGGGCCCGACCCAAGAGACCCAGTACTTC.

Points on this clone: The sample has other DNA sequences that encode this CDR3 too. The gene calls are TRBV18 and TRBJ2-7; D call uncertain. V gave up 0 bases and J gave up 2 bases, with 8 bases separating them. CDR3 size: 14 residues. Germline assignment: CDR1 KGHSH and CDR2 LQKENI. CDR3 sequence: CASSPPGRPYEQYF. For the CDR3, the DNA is TGTGCCAGCTCACCACCGGGCAGGCCCTACGAGCAGTACTTC.

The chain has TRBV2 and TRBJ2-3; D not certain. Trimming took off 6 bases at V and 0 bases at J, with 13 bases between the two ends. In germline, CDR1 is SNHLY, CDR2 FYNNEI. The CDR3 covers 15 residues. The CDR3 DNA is TGTGCCAGCAGCGACGTGGGGTACAGCACAGATACGCAGTATTTT. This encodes CASSDVGYSTDTQYF.

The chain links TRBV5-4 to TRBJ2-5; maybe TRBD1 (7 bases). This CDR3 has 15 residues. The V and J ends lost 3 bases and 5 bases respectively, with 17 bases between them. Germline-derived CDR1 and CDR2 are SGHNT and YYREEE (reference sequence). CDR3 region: CASSSSTGRRETQYF. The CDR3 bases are TGTGCCAGCAGCTCCTCGACAGGGAGGCGGGAGACCCAGTACTTC.

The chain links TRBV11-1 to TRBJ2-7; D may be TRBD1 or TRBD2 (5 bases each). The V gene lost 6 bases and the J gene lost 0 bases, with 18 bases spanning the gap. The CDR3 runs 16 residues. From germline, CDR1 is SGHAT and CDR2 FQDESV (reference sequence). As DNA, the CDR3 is TGTGCCAGCAGGCAGAACCGGGACCACCTCTCCTACGAGCAGTACTTC. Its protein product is CASRQNRDHLSYEQYF.

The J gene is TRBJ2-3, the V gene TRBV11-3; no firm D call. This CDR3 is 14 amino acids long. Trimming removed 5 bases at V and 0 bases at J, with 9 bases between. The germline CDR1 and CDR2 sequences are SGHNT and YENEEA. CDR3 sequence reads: CASSVSQSTDTQYF. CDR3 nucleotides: TGTGCCAGCAGCGTTAGCCAGAGCACAGATACGCAGTATTTT.

CDR3 residues: CASSLVGAGQPQHF. For the CDR3, the DNA is TGTGCCAGCAGCTTGGTTGGGGCAGGACAGCCCCAGCATTTT. The rearrangement joins TRBV5-6 to TRBJ1-5, with D possibly matching TRBD1 (5 bases). The CDR3 contains 14 residues. V lost 0 bases to trimming and J lost 7 bases, with 11 bases between them. Germline V gene sequence: CDR1 SGHDT, CDR2 YYEEEE.

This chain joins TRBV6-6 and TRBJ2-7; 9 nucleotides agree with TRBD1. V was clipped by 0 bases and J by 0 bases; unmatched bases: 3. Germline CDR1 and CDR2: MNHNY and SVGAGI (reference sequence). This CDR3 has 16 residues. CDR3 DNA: TGTGCCAGCAGTTACTCGACAGGGGGAAGCTCCTACGAGCAGTACTTC. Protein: CASSYSTGGSSYEQYF.

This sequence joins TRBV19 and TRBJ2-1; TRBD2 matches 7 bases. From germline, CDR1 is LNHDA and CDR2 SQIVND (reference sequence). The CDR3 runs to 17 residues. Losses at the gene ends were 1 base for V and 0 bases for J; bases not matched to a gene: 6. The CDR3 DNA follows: TGTGCCAGTAGTATAGGCATACTAGCGAACTCCTACAATGAGCAGTTCTTC. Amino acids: CASSIGILANSYNEQFF.

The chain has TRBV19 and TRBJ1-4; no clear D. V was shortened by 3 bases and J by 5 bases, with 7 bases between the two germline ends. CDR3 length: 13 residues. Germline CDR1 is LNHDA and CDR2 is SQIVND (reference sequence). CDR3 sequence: CASSIVGNEKLFF. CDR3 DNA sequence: TGTGCCAGTAGTATTGTGGGCAATGAAAAACTGTTTTTT.

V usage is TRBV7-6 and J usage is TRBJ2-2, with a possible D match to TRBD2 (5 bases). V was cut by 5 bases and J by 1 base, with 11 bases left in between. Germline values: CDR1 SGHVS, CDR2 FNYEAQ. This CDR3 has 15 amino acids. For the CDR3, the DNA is TGTGCCAGCAGCCTGGCGGGTTGGAACACCGGGGAGCTGTTTTTT. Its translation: CASSLAGWNTGELFF.

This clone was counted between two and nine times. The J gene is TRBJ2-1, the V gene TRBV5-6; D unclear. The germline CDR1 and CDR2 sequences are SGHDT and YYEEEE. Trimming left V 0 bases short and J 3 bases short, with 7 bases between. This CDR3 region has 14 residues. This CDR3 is CASSLGNDYNEQFF. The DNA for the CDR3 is TGTGCCAGCAGCTTGGGGAACGACTACAATGAGCAGTTCTTC.

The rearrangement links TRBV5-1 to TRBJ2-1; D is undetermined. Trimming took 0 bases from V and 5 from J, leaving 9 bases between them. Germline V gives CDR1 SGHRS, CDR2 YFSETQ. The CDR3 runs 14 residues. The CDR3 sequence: CASSLGSPDNEQFF. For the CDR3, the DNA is TGCGCCAGCAGCTTGGGCTCCCCCGACAATGAGCAGTTCTTC.

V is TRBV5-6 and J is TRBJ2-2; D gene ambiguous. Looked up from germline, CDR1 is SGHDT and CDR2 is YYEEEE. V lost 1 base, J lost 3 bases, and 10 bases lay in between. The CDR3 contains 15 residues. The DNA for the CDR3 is TGTGCCAGCAGCTTGAGTGACATTGACACCGGGGAGCTGTTTTTT. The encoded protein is CASSLSDIDTGELFF.

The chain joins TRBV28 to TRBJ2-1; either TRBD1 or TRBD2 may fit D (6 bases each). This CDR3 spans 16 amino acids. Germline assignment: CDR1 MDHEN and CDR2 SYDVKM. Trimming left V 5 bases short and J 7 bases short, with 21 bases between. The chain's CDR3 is CASSKSGTGGQNEQFF. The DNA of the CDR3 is TGTGCCAGCAGTAAATCCGGGACTGGGGGGCAGAATGAGCAGTTCTTC.

CDR3 nucleotides: TGTGCCAGCAGCTTCGACGGGATGAGCAATCAGCCCCAGCATTTT. As protein: CASSFDGMSNQPQHF. This chain joins TRBV5-8 and TRBJ1-5; D is undetermined. The germline CDR1 and CDR2 sequences are SGHTS and YDEGEE. This CDR3 region has 15 residues. The V end lost 2 bases, the J end lost 1 base, and 10 bases lay between the germline ends.

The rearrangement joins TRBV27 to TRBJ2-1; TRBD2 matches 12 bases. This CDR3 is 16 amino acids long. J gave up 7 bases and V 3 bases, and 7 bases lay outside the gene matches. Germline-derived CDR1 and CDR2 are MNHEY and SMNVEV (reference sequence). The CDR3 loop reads CASSFLLAGGLNEQFF. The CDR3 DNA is TGTGCCAGCAGTTTTCTTCTAGCGGGAGGGCTAAATGAGCAGTTCTTC.

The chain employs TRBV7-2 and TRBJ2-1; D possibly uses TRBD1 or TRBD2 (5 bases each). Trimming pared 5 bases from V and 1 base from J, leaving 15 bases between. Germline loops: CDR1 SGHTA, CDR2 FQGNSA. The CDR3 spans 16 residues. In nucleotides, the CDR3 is TGTGCCAGCAGCCCCCCCGGGGCAGGATCCTACAATGAGCAGTTCTTC. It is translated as CASSPPGAGSYNEQFF.

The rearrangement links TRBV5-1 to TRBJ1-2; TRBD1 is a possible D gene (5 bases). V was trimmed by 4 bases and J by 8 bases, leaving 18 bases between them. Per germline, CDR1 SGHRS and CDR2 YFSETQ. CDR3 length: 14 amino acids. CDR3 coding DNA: TGCGCCAGCAGCACCGGGACCCAAGTAGGGGGCTACACCTTC. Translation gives CASSTGTQVGGYTF.

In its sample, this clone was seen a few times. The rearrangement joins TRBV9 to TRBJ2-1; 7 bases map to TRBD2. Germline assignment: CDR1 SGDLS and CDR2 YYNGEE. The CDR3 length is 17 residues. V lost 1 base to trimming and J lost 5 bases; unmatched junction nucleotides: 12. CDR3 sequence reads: CASSVRGGRADDNEQFF. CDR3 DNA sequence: TGTGCCAGCAGCGTAAGGGGAGGGAGAGCGGACGACAATGAGCAGTTCTTC. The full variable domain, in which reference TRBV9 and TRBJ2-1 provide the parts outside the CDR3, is DSGVTQTPKHLITATGQRVTLRCSPRSGDLSVYWYQQSLDQGLQFLIQYYNGEERAKGNILERFSAQQFPDLHSELNLSSLELGDSALYFCASSVRGGRADDNEQFFGPGTRLTVL.

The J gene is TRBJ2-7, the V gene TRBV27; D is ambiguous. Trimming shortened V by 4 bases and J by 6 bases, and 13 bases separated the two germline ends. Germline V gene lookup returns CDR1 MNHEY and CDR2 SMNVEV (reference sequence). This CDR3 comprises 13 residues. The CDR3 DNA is TGTGCCAGCAGTTACACCGAGGTGGGCGAGCAGTACTTC. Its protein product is CASSYTEVGEQYF.

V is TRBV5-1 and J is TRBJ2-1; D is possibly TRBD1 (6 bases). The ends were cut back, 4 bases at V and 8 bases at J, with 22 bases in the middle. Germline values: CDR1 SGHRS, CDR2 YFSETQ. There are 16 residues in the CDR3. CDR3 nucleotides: TGCGCCAGCAGCACCATTCCGGGACAAATTGTCCATGAGCAGTTCTTC. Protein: CASSTIPGQIVHEQFF.

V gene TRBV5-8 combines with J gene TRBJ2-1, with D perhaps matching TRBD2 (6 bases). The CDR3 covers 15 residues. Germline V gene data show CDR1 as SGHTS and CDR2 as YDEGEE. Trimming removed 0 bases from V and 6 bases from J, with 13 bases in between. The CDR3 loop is CASSLGVGGINEQFF. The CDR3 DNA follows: TGTGCCAGCAGCTTGGGGGTAGGAGGGATCAATGAGCAGTTCTTC.

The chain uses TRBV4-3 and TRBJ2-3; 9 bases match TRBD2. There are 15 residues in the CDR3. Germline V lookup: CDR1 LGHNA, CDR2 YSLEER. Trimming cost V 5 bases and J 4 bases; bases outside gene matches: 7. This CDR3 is CASSVGLAAPDTQYF. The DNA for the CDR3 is TGCGCCAGCAGCGTGGGACTAGCTGCACCAGATACGCAGTATTTT.

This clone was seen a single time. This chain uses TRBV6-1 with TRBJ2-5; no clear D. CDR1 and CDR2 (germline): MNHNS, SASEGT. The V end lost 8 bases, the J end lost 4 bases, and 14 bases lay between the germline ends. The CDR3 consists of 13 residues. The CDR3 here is CASGTMIGETQYF. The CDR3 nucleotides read TGTGCCAGCGGTACAATGATAGGAGAGACCCAGTACTTC.

DNA for the CDR3: TGTGCCAGCAGCCCGGGACTAGCGGGAGTAAAGTACGAGCAGTACTTC. Amino acid sequence: CASSPGLAGVKYEQYF. J is TRBJ2-5 and V is TRBV5-6, with 14 nucleotides matching TRBD2. Judging by the DNA end, TRBJ2-7 fits better; the J call may be wrong. Germline assignment: CDR1 SGHDT and CDR2 YYEEEE. This CDR3 spans 16 amino acids.

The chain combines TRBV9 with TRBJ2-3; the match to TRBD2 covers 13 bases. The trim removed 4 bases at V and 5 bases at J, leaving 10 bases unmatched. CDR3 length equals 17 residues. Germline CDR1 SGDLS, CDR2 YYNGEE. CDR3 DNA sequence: TGTGCCAGCAGCCCCCTTGGAACTAGCGGGAGGGTAGATACGCAGTATTTT. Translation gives CASSPLGTSGRVDTQYF. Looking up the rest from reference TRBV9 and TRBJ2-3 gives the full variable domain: DSGVTQTPKHLITATGQRVTLRCSPRSGDLSVYWYQQSLDQGLQFLIQYYNGEERAKGNILERFSAQQFPDLHSELNLSSLELGDSALYFCASSPLGTSGRVDTQYFGPGTRLTVL.